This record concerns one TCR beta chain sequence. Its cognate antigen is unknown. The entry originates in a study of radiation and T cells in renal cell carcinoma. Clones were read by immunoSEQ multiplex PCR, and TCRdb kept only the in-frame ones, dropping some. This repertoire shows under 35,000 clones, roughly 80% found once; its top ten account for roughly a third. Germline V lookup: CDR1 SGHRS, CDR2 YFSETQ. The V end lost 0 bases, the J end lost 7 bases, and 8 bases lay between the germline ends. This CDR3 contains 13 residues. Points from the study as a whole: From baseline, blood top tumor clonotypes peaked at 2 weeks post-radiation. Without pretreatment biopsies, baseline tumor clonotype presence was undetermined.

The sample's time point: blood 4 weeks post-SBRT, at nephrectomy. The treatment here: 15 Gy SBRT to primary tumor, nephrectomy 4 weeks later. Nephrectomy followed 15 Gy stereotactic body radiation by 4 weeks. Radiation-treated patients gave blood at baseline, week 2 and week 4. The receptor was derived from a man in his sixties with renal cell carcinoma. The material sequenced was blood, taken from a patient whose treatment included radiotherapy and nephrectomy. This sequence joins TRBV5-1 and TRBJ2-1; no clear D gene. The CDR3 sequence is CASSLEPPNEQFF. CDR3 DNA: TGCGCCAGCAGCTTGGAACCCCCGAATGAGCAGTTCTTC.